The sequence of this TCR beta chain was determined in a study of blood T cell repertoires in COVID-19 (dated by TCRdb to 2018 to 2020). About the study as a whole: Samples from collaborators originated in the United States, Italy and Spain and spanned both the acute and convalescent phases of COVID-19. The dataset comprised deeply sampled blood TCRbeta repertoires from subjects exposed to, actively infected with, or recovered from COVID-19. The sample metadata nearly always contained a de-identified subject ID, COVID-19 status, age in years and sex. The repertoires were released in a freely available public database intended as a resource for research on the immune response to SARS-CoV-2. Samples were obtained from the ongoing ImmuneRACE study (first 160 participants) and from some 1,300 subjects provided by 6 global collaborators. Where available, HLA class I and class II types were obtained from metadata supplied by the sample provider rather than from assay-based typing. The material from the prospective study consisted of cDNA or gDNA derived from T cells, B-cell-depleted T cells, or PBMCs.

TCRbeta CDR3 regions were amplified from genomic DNA using the immunoSEQ Assay, a bias-controlled multiplex PCR. Regarding the original processing steps: The number of nucleated cells in each sample was estimated from the amplification of reference gene primers within the assay. Sequence reads were collapsed and filtered to measure the absolute abundance of every unique TCRbeta CDR3 rearrangement. For each sample, productive Simpson clonality was calculated as the square root of Simpson's diversity index across productive rearrangements. As stored in TCRdb, this immuneACCESS dataset retains in-frame rearrangements with V and J assigned. A fraction of the clones does not appear; measured against another copy, unresolved V genes explain less than half of the discrepancy, and the remainder lacks a known reason. V and J calls and clone size are those listed in that table; D and trimming were worked out from the DNA. This sample comprises fewer than 350,000 clones, 90% of them detected only once. The ten largest clones represent roughly 1.6% of the sample.

A note on this clone: Its binding antigen is unknown. No base quality information exists; no much larger clone differs at one position.

The research as a whole found: How much clinical and demographic metadata was included differed by source and by participant, and the metadata was provided uncurated.

The cysteine opens and the phenylalanine closes a CDR3 of 15 amino acids. Only the CDR3 DNA stays, 45 bases, in frame from base 1. Via the germline V gene (reference sequence), CDR1 is DFQATT and CDR2 SNEGSKA. Unmatched junction bases come to 8, with V trimmed by 3 bases and J by 1 base. Enrolling through a virtual design, the prospective study's participants ranged in age from roughly 18 to 95 years and lived across roughly 24 United States geographic areas. Cohort assignment in the prospective study relied on participant-reported clinical history from a screening survey and a study questionnaire. Mobile phlebotomists in the prospective study collected whole blood, serum and a nasopharyngeal or oropharyngeal swab from every participant. Over an approximately two-month period, participants in the prospective study had the option of providing additional blood draws and questionnaires. Prospective study blood samples were shipped either frozen or at room temperature before DNA extraction.

The chain joins TRBV20-1 to TRBJ1-1; 7 of the junction bases match TRBD1. Sample: PBMCs or T cells enriched from blood (not recorded which). This TCR was recovered from a woman between 18 and 29 years old with acute COVID-19. In nucleotides, the sequence is TGCAGTGCTAGTGGAGGGGGCGGGTGGAACACTGAAGCTTTCTTT. Translated, it gives CSASGGGGWNTEAFF.